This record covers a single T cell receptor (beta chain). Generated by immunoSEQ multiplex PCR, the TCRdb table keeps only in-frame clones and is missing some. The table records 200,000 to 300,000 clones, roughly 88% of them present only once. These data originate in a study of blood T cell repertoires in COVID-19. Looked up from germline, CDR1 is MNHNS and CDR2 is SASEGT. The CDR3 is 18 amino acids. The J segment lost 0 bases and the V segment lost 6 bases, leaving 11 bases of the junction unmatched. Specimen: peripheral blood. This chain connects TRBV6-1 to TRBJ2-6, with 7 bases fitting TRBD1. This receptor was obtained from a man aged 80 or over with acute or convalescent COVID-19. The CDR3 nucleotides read TGTGCCAGCAGCGAATACAGGGGTGTTAACTCTGGGGCCAACGTCCTGACTTTC. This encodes CASSEYRGVNSGANVLTF.